This T cell receptor beta chain was profiled in a study of CD8 T cells in Susac syndrome. Study background: Patients with Susac syndrome had blood drawn and were at that point therapy-naive, on corticosteroids, or on intravenous immunoglobulin alone.

This CDR3 contains 14 residues. The V gene lost 2 bases and the J gene lost 5 bases, with 12 bases spanning the gap. Germline CDR1 SEHNR, CDR2 FQNEAQ (reference sequence). Sequencing of TCR beta covered CD8+ and CD4+ T cells obtained from blood. The RNA, about 0.45 to 1 ug, was put through reverse transcription using random hexamers. Amplification of TCR beta CDR3 spanned 54 Vbeta and 13 Jbeta via immunoSEQ multiplex PCR. TCRdb ran MiXCR on the immunoSEQ multiplex PCR reads and lists one entry per CDR3 protein. The table lists about 180,000 distinct CDR3 sequences, 94% of them singletons. This clonotype was detected a few times.

The chain joins TRBV7-9 to TRBJ2-5; TRBD1 or TRBD2 may be the D gene (6 bases each). The TCR was taken from a human donor with Susac syndrome. Sample: CD4+ T cells from PBMCs. The DNA of the CDR3 is TGTGCCAGCAGCTTAAACTCCGGGGGCGAGACCCAGTACTTC. It is translated as CASSLNSGGETQYF.